This section outlines one TCR beta chain sequence together with its context. This entry belongs to a study of blood T cell repertoires in COVID-19. Study-wide context: Sample material is recorded as cDNA or gDNA derived from T cells, B-cell-depleted T cells, or PBMCs.

CDR3 length equals 16 residues. Trimming took 2 bases from V and 0 from J, leaving 14 bases between them. Germline lookup yields CDR1 MNHNS and CDR2 SASEGT. In the original processing: The authors estimated nucleated cell counts from reference gene primer amplification. Clones were read by immunoSEQ multiplex PCR, and TCRdb kept only the in-frame ones, dropping some. Clonal size and the V and J genes are those of that table, whereas D and trimming came from the DNA. The sample has around 300,000 clones, about nine tenths seen once. The sequencing input was PBMCs or T cells enriched from blood (not recorded which). The chain recombines TRBV6-1 with TRBJ2-7; perhaps TRBD2 as D (6 bases). This TCR was recovered from a woman between 40 and 55 years old who had recovered from COVID-19. The CDR3 loop is CASSERWTIDSYEQYF. The CDR3 DNA follows: TGTGCCAGCAGTGAACGTTGGACTATCGACTCCTACGAGCAGTACTTC.